This TCR beta chain was captured in a study of T-cell memory formation after mild COVID-19. Study as a whole: TCR clustering was largely donor specific. Study-wide results and caveats: Second-wave clones reaching peak frequency on day 37 lacked confirmed SARS-CoV-2 specificity.

TCRdb itself ran the 5' RACE reads through MiXCR, one entry per CDR3 protein. Of about 200,000 distinct CDR3 sequences listed, approximately 10% were seen once; the top ten hold around 3.3%. V was trimmed by 0 bases and J by 6 bases, leaving 18 bases between them. CDR1 is LGHNA and CDR2 is YNFKEQ in the germline V gene. The CDR3 spans 17 residues. Remarks on this clonotype: Antigen specificity is unknown.

Sequenced material: PBMCs or a T cell subset sorted from them (not recorded which). The chain is built from TRBV4-2 and TRBJ2-1, with D tentatively TRBD1 or TRBD2 (5 bases each). This receptor was obtained from a young man who had mild COVID-19 (a few samples of this study predate the infection). Cell type and time point are not known. CDR3 in DNA: TGTGCCAGCAGCCAAGATGGGACCGCATATACGAGCAATGAGCAGTTCTTC. This codes for CASSQDGTAYTSNEQFF.